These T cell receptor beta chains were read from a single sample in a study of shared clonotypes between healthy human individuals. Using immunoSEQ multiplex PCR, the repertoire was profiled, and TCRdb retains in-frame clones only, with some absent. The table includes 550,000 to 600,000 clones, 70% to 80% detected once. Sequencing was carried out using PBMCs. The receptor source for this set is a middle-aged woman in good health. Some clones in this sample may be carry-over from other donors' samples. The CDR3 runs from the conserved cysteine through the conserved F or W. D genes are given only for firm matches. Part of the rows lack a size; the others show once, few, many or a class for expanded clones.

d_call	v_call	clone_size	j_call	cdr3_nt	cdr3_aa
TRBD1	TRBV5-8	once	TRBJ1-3	TGTGCCAGCAGCAGCCTCACCAGGGGGACCAACACCATATATTTT	CASSSLTRGTNTIYF
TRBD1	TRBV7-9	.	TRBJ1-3	TGTGCCAGCAGCCCCGGACAGGGGGCGCGTGGAAACACCATATATTTT	CASSPGQGARGNTIYF
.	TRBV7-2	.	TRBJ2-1	TGTGCCAGCAGCTTAGCAATAGGCGGGACCTACAATGAGCAGTTCTTC	CASSLAIGGTYNEQFF
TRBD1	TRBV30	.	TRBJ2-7	TGTGCCTGGAATCGGGGACAGACCTACGAGCAGTACTTC	CAWNRGQTYEQYF
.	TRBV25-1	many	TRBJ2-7	TGTGCCAGCAGTGACCACGAGCAGTACTTC	CASSDHEQYF
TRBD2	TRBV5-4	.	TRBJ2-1	TGTGCCAGCAGCTTGGGGGGACTAGCGGGAGCCCTCCGGGAGAATGAGCAGTTCTTC	CASSLGGLAGALRENEQFF
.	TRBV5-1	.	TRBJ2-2	TGCGCCAGCAACCAGGAGGGACGGACCGGGGAGCTGTTTTTT	CASNQEGRTGELFF
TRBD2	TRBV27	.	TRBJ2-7	TGTGCCAGCAGTTTTGTTCTAGCGGGAGGCGACGAGCAGTACTTC	CASSFVLAGGDEQYF
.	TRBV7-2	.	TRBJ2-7	TGTGCCAGCAGCTCCTGGGGCGGGGAGGACGAGCAGTACTTC	CASSSWGGEDEQYF
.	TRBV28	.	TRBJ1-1	TGTGCCAGCAGTTTAACAGGTGGGCAACCCGGCACTGAAGCTTTCTTT	CASSLTGGQPGTEAFF
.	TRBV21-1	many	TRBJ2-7	TGTGCCAGCAGGGGAAAGAGGACCCCATCCTACGAGCAGTACTTC	CASRGKRTPSYEQYF
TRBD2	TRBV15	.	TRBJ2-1	TGTGCCACCAGCAGAGATAGGAATAGCGGGAGTAGTGAGCAGTTCTTC	CATSRDRNSGSSEQFF
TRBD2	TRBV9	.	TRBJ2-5	TGTGCCAGCAGCGTAGCTACGGGAGGGATCCAAGAGACCCAGTACTTC	CASSVATGGIQETQYF
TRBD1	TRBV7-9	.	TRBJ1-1	TGTGCCAGCAGCCGGCGACAGGGCGAGATGAACACTGAAGCTTTCTTT	CASSRRQGEMNTEAFF
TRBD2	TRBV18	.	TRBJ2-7	TGTGCCAGCTCACCATCAGGACTAGCGGTCTACGAGCAGTACTTC	CASSPSGLAVYEQYF
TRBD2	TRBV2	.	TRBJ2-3	TGTGCCAGCAGCCTACTAGCGTCCGGTGGGGATACGCAGTATTTT	CASSLLASGGDTQYF
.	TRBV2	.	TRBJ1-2	TGTGCCAGCAGTAACAGGGTCCCCTATGGCTACACCTTC	CASSNRVPYGYTF
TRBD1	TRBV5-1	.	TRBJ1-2	TGCGCCAGCAGCTTGTCGGACAGGGGAGGAAACTATGGCTACACCTTC	CASSLSDRGGNYGYTF
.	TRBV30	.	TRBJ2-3	TGTGCCTGGAGTGGAGCGCAAAGCACAGATACGCAGTATTTT	CAWSGAQSTDTQYF
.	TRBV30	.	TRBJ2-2	TGTGCCTGGAGGGCCCTCACCGCGGGCACCGGGGAGCTGTTTTTT	CAWRALTAGTGELFF
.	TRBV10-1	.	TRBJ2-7	TGCGCCAGCAGTGAGGGACTCTATTACGAGCAGTACTTC	CASSEGLYYEQYF
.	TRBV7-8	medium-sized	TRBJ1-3	TGTGCCAGCAGCTTATCCGTCTCTGGAAACACCATATATTTT	CASSLSVSGNTIYF
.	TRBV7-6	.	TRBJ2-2	TGTGCCAGCAGCCAAAAGGGGTTGGCGGACACCGGGGAGCTGTTTTTT	CASSQKGLADTGELFF
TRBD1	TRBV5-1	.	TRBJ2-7	TGCGCCAGCAGCTTTACAGGGGCAGCCTACGAGCAGTACTTC	CASSFTGAAYEQYF
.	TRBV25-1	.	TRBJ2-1	TGTGCCAGCTCTTCGACGGTTAATGAGCAGTTCTTC	CASSSTVNEQFF
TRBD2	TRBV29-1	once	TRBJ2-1	TGCAGCGTTAACCGACTAGCGGGACGACCCGAAAGATTAAATGAGCAGTTCTTC	CSVNRLAGRPERLNEQFF
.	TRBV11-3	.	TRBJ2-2	TGTGCCAGCAGCTTAGGTGGAGGAGACCACCGGGAGCTGTTTTTT	CASSLGGGDHRELFF
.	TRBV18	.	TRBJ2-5	TGTGCCAGCTCACCTGCGGGCGGGGAGACCCAGTACTTC	CASSPAGGETQYF
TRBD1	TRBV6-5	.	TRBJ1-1	TGTGCCAGCAGTTCCAGACAGGGTCGAGCTTTCTTT	CASSSRQGRAFF
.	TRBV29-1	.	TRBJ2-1	TGCAGCGTTGAGGAGGGCAATGAGCAGTTCTTC	CSVEEGNEQFF
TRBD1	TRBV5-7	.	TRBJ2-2	TGTGCCAGCAGCTCGATGGACAGGGCGAACACCGGGGAGCTGTTTTTT	CASSSMDRANTGELFF
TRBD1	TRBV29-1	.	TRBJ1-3	TGCAGCGTTTCCGGGACAGGGGCTGGAAACACCATATATTTT	CSVSGTGAGNTIYF
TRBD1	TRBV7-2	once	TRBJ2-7	TGTGCCAGCAGCTTGGGGACAGGTATCTCCTACGAGCAGTACTTC	CASSLGTGISYEQYF
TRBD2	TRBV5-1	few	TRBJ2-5	TGCGCCAGCAGCTTGTCGGGACTAGCGGGAGTGGAGACCCAGTACTTC	CASSLSGLAGVETQYF
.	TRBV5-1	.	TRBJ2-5	TGCGCCAGCAGCTTTCAATACCGGGAGACCCAGTACTTC	CASSFQYRETQYF
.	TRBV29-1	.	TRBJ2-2	TGCAGCGTCTTCGTGGGGCGCGTTGGCACCGGGGAGCTGTTTTTT	CSVFVGRVGTGELFF
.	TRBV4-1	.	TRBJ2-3	TGCGCCAGCAGCCAAGGGGTAGATCCCCGCACAGATACGCAGTATTTT	CASSQGVDPRTDTQYF
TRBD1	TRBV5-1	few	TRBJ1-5	TGCGCCAGCAGCTTTACAGGGGGTCACCAGCCCCAGCATTTT	CASSFTGGHQPQHF
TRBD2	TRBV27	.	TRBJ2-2	TGTGCCAGCGCTAGCCGGGCAGCGGGGTACACCGGGGAGCTGTTTTTT	CASASRAAGYTGELFF
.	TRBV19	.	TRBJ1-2	TGTGCCAGTAGCCGCCCCCTCGGAGGCCTTGGTGGTGGCTACACCTTC	CASSRPLGGLGGGYTF
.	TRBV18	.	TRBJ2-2	TGTGCCAGCTCACGCTCCGACACCGGGGAGCTGTTTTTT	CASSRSDTGELFF
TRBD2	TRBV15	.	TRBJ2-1	TGTGCCACCAGCAGAGGGTCAGGACTAGTAGGCAATGAGCAGTTCTTC	CATSRGSGLVGNEQFF